This T cell receptor (beta chain) was captured by sequencing in a study of T cell repertoires in cytomegalovirus infection. Study as a whole: It can be stated that public TCR beta signatures indicated CMV infection as well as a matching HLA type. Study-wide results and caveats: Cumulative public TCR beta family frequency identified carriers of CMV plus the relevant HLA. Ex vivo, HLA-C-restricted CMV-specific TCR beta clonotypes prevailed over the rest of the response.

Each CDR3 protein is one row after TCRdb ran MiXCR on the reads. The table shows 180,000 or so distinct CDR3 sequences, with 17% occurring only once. The CDR3 consists of 10 residues. This clonotype was counted a few times. Its antigen is as yet unknown. A junction end diverges from the germline sequence, so it may reflect a read error. The sample consisted of CD8+ T cells from PBMCs. This TCR was sampled from a human donor in good health (CMV status not recorded). Some clones in this sample may be carry-over from other donors' samples. V gene TRBV12-3 or TRBV12-4 combines with J gene TRBJ2-7; D ambiguous. The CDR3 DNA reads as TGCCGGCCTCGTTCCTACGAGCAGTACTTC. Its translation: CRPRSYEQYF.